These 18 T cell receptor beta chains were all obtained from the same sample, sequenced in a study of blood T cell repertoires in COVID-19. TCRdb keeps only in-frame clones here, not all; method: immunoSEQ multiplex PCR. The sample includes 250,000 or so clones, 90% of them seen just once. The specimen was PBMCs or T cells enriched from blood (not recorded which). These receptor sequences come from a woman in her 30s with acute COVID-19.

V gene TRBV24-1 combines with J gene TRBJ2-2; 8 bases agree with TRBD2. Germline CDR1 and CDR2: KGHDR and SFDVKD. The CDR3 loop spans 18 amino acids. The ends lost 1 base at V and 0 bases at J; junction bases unmatched: 6. The CDR3 spells CATSDFSSGYANTGELFF. CDR3 DNA sequence: TGTGCCACCAGTGATTTTTCTAGCGGGTACGCGAACACCGGGGAGCTGTTTTTT.

This chain joins TRBV28 and TRBJ2-1, with 10 bases that match TRBD2. Per germline, CDR1 MDHEN and CDR2 SYDVKM. V lost 2 bases, J lost 10 bases, and 8 bases stayed unmatched. The CDR3 is made up of 15 amino acids. CDR3 in amino acids: CASSLDVAGGREQFF. The CDR3 nucleotides are TGTGCCAGCAGTTTAGATGTAGCGGGGGGTCGGGAGCAGTTCTTC.

The chain recombines TRBV18 with TRBJ2-7; D call uncertain. The CDR3 runs to 13 residues. Looked up from germline, CDR1 is KGHSH and CDR2 is LQKENI. V was cut by 3 bases and J by 0 bases, with 6 bases left in between. In DNA form, the CDR3 reads TGTGCCAGCTCACCGATAGACTCCTACGAGCAGTACTTC. Residues: CASSPIDSYEQYF.

The chain carries TRBV2 and TRBJ2-4; no firm D call. CDR3 length equals 14 residues. The germline CDR1 and CDR2 sequences are SNHLY and FYNNEI. V was shortened by 4 bases and J by 9 bases, with 16 bases between the two germline ends. The CDR3 sequence: CASSGTTNTGIQYF. CDR3 sequence (DNA): TGTGCCAGCAGTGGAACAACCAATACGGGCATTCAGTACTTC.

This chain joins TRBV4-1 and TRBJ2-7, with D possibly matching TRBD1 (6 bases). Germline V lookup: CDR1 MGHRA, CDR2 YSYEKL. V was pared by 1 base and J by 6 bases, with 10 bases between. This CDR3 comprises 13 residues. CDR3 nucleotide sequence: TGCGCCAGCAGCCAAGCAGGGGTGCGCGAGCAGTACTTC. Translated: CASSQAGVREQYF.

The rearrangement links TRBV28 to TRBJ2-2, with TRBD1 matching over 11 bases. Looked up from germline, CDR1 is MDHEN and CDR2 is SYDVKM. The trim removed 5 bases at V and 3 bases at J, leaving 2 bases unmatched. This CDR3 has 15 amino acids. The CDR3 DNA follows: TGTGCCAGCAGTGGGACAGGGGGGGACACCGGGGAGCTGTTTTTT. Protein product: CASSGTGGDTGELFF. Using reference TRBV28 and TRBJ2-2 for the parts outside the CDR3, the full variable domain is DVKVTQSSRYLVKRTGEKVFLECVQDMDHENMFWYRQDPGLGLRLIYFSYDVKMKEKGDIPEGYSVSREKKERFSLILESASTNQTSMYLCASSGTGGDTGELFFGEGSRLTVL.

The sample holds one count of this clone. This rearrangement joins TRBV28 to TRBJ1-1; D possibly corresponds to TRBD1 (6 bases). Trimming shortened V by 6 bases and J by 4 bases, and 15 bases separated the two germline ends. From germline, CDR1 is MDHEN and CDR2 SYDVKM. CDR3 length: 14 amino acids. In nucleotides, the CDR3 is TGTGCCAGCAGATTGACAGGAGGAGGCACTGAAGCTTTCTTT. Translated: CASRLTGGGTEAFF.

The count of this clone is one. Other DNA sequences in this specimen translate into the identical CDR3. This chain joins TRBV5-1 and TRBJ2-3; 13 bases align to TRBD2. The CDR3 has 16 residues. From germline, CDR1 is SGHRS and CDR2 YFSETQ. With V trimmed by 3 bases and J by 0 bases, 1 base remained unmatched. The CDR3 region is CASSSGLAGSTDTQYF. Written as DNA, the CDR3 is TGCGCCAGCAGCTCGGGACTAGCGGGAAGCACAGATACGCAGTATTTT.

The chain employs TRBV5-5 and TRBJ1-3; 7 bases line up with TRBD1. Per germline, CDR1 SGHKS and CDR2 YYEKEE (reference sequence). The CDR3 is 16 residues long. Unmatched junction bases numbered 5, after V lost 2 bases and J lost 0 bases. Here the CDR3 DNA reads TGTGCCAGCAGCTTAGGACAGGCGCTCTCTGGAAACACCATATATTTT. It translates to CASSLGQALSGNTIYF.

The chain joins TRBV19 to TRBJ2-7; TRBD1 is a possible D gene (6 bases). The CDR3 has 13 residues. With 6 bases removed from V and 4 bases from J, the gap between germline ends came to 13 bases. Germline V gene data show CDR1 as LNHDA and CDR2 as SQIVND (reference sequence). CDR3 DNA: TGTGCCAGTAGCACGGGACACCGATACGAGCAGTACTTC. Protein sequence: CASSTGHRYEQYF.

This chain connects TRBV10-1 to TRBJ2-3; D is perhaps TRBD1 (5 bases). Trimming shortened V by 5 bases and J by 2 bases, and 11 bases separated the two germline ends. Germline values: CDR1 WNHNN, CDR2 SYGVQD (reference sequence). The CDR3 contains 14 residues. The CDR3 protein is CASSTTAATDTQYF. The CDR3 region has the DNA TGCGCCAGCAGTACGACAGCAGCCACAGATACGCAGTATTTT.

The chain couples TRBV20-1 to TRBJ1-1; D is uncertain. CDR1 is DFQATT, CDR2 SNEGSKA, per germline (reference sequence). CDR3 length equals 13 residues. V dropped 3 bases and J dropped 1 base, with 9 bases sitting between them. This CDR3 reads CSASDVRNTEAFF. In DNA form, the CDR3 reads TGCAGTGCTAGTGATGTCCGGAACACTGAAGCTTTCTTT.

This chain connects TRBV9 to TRBJ1-2; no definite D call. The CDR3 extends over 11 amino acids. The V gene lost 5 bases and the J gene lost 4 bases, with 6 bases spanning the gap. Germline CDR1 is SGDLS and CDR2 is YYNGEE. The CDR3 DNA follows: TGTGCCAGCAGGGAGGGCTATGGCTACACCTTC. Its protein is CASREGYGYTF. The complete variable domain, with remaining parts taken from reference TRBV9 and TRBJ1-2, reads DSGVTQTPKHLITATGQRVTLRCSPRSGDLSVYWYQQSLDQGLQFLIQYYNGEERAKGNILERFSAQQFPDLHSELNLSSLELGDSALYFCASREGYGYTFGSGTRLTVV.

The gene calls are TRBV28 and TRBJ2-1; possible D gene TRBD2, 5 bases. The length of the CDR3 is 13 residues. Trimming took 10 bases from V and 3 from J, leaving 13 bases between them. Per germline, CDR1 MDHEN and CDR2 SYDVKM. CDR3 DNA: TGTGCCACCGGGAAGGTGGGCTACAATGAGCAGTTCTTC. This codes for CATGKVGYNEQFF.

This clone was recorded only once. This chain connects TRBV2 to TRBJ1-1; tentative D call: TRBD1 (5 bases). CDR1 is SNHLY, CDR2 FYNNEI, per germline. Trimming pared 4 bases from V and 0 bases from J, leaving 12 bases between. The CDR3 totals 15 residues. CDR3 protein: CASSAGGGLNTEAFF. The CDR3 DNA reads as TGTGCCAGCAGTGCTGGGGGAGGCCTGAACACTGAAGCTTTCTTT. Full variable domain (rest looked up from reference TRBV2 and TRBJ1-1): EPEVTQTPSHQVTQMGQEVILRCVPISNHLYFYWYRQILGQKVEFLVSFYNNEISEKSEIFDDQFSVERPDGSNFTLKIRSTKLEDSAMYFCASSAGGGLNTEAFFGQGTRLTVV.

The V call is TRBV5-5, the J call TRBJ2-7; TRBD1 might be the D (6 bases). The CDR3 totals 15 residues. V lost 0 bases and J 6 bases, leaving 16 bases between the germline ends. CDR1 is SGHKS, CDR2 YYEKEE, per germline (reference sequence). This chain's CDR3 is CASSLGRDMGIEQYF. The CDR3 DNA follows: TGTGCCAGCAGCTTGGGCCGGGACATGGGGATCGAGCAGTACTTC.

This clone was seen a handful of times. This chain links TRBV6-2 or TRBV6-3 with TRBJ1-5, with no clear D. V was cut by 0 bases and J by 9 bases, with 12 bases left in between. The CDR3 loop spans 14 amino acids. Germline CDR1 reads MNHEY; CDR2 reads SVGEGT. CDR3 DNA sequence: TGTGCCAGCAGTTACTCGGCGGGAATTTGGCCCCAGCATTTT. It yields the protein CASSYSAGIWPQHF.

This chain connects TRBV5-6 to TRBJ2-1, with D tentatively TRBD2 (6 bases). Germline CDR1 reads SGHDT; CDR2 reads YYEEEE. The CDR3 is 15 residues long. Deletions cut 0 bases from V and 1 base from J, with 8 bases between. The CDR3: CASSLAGLSYNEQFF. CDR3 sequence (DNA): TGTGCCAGCAGCTTGGCGGGACTTTCCTACAATGAGCAGTTCTTC.